The 9 T cell receptor beta chains in this list originate from one sample, sequenced in a study of post-analysis software for immune sequencing data. No cognate antigen is known for these TCRs. The study's findings and limits: A few TRBV segments, TRBV5-6, TRBV5-1 and TRBV20-1 among them, were found more frequent in patients than controls.

Included in the TCR beta cDNA libraries were unique molecular identifiers. TCRdb re-called the PCR reads through MiXCR, storing one row per CDR3 protein. The table includes about 540,000 distinct CDR3 sequences, 34% detected once. Sequenced sample: blood. All receptors derive from a girl aged 2 to 17 with multiple sclerosis.

A note on this clonotype: The germline gene is not matched at one end of the junction; a read error may be the cause. The chain uses TRBV5-5 and TRBJ2-4; TRBD2 might be the D (6 bases). The J call may be incorrect, as the DNA end agrees better with TRBJ2-7. Germline assignment: CDR1 SGHKS and CDR2 YYEKEE (reference sequence). This CDR3 is built from 15 residues. CDR3 sequence (DNA): TGTGCCAGCGGCTTGGGGCAGGTGGGACTCTACGAGCAGTACTTC. It codes for CASGLGQVGLYEQYF.

This clonotype has only a few counts. The genes are TRBV2 and TRBJ1-2, with TRBD1 matching 8 bases. Germline lookup yields CDR1 SNHLY and CDR2 FYNNEI. This CDR3 has 14 residues. Trimming removed 0 bases from V and 5 bases from J; junction bases left unmatched: 2. The CDR3 sequence is CASSEAGTGYGYTF. The CDR3 nucleotides read TGTGCCAGCAGTGAAGCGGGGACAGGTTATGGCTACACCTTC.

The CDR3 DNA reads TGTGCCAGCAGTAGGACAGGGATACCTGAAGCTTTCTTT. It specifies CASSRTGIPEAFF. The V and J genes are TRBV28 and TRBJ1-1; 8 bases align to TRBD1. CDR3 length: 13 residues. Germline V gene sequence: CDR1 MDHEN, CDR2 SYDVKM. V lost 5 bases, J lost 6 bases, and 5 bases stayed unmatched.

The rearrangement links TRBV6-5 to TRBJ1-4; no definite D call. Per the germline V gene, CDR1 is MNHEY and CDR2 is SVGAGI. V lost 3 bases and J 7 bases, leaving 18 bases between the germline ends. The CDR3 loop spans 16 amino acids. In DNA, the CDR3 is TGTGCCAGCAGTTATGCGGGCCGACGGGGAGGTGAAAAACTGTTTTTT. Its protein is CASSYAGRRGGEKLFF.

The chain uses TRBV24-1 and TRBJ2-7; D is undetermined. Per the germline V gene, CDR1 is KGHDR and CDR2 is SFDVKD. Between the trimmed V and J ends, which lost 4 bases and 1 base, there was a span of 4 bases. The CDR3 has 12 residues. This chain's CDR3 is CATSDGSYEQYF. The CDR3 DNA sequence: TGTGCCACCAGTGACGGATCCTACGAGCAGTACTTC.

Regarding this clonotype: A clone one base away is much larger, so this may be a read error. This chain links TRBV5-1 with TRBJ2-6, with TRBD1 matching 10 bases. Germline V gene sequence: CDR1 SGHRS, CDR2 YFSETQ. The CDR3 loop spans 21 amino acids. DNA for the CDR3: TGCGCCGGCAGCTTGGATGTTCATCGGGACAGGGGTACCCCTGGGGCCAACGTCCTGACTTTC. It encodes CAGSLDVHRDRGTPGANVLTF.

This clonotype was counted many times. This chain links TRBV12-3 or TRBV12-4 with TRBJ2-7, with D hard to call. Trimming removed 4 bases at V and 5 bases at J, with 9 bases between. The length of the CDR3 is 12 residues. CDR3: CASSSPNNEQYF. The CDR3 coding sequence is TGTGCCAGCAGTTCCCCGAACAACGAGCAGTACTTC.

This clonotype was picked up a small number of times. This rearrangement joins TRBV24-1 to TRBJ2-7; 8 bases fit TRBD2. The germline V gene has CDR1 KGHDR and CDR2 SFDVKD. After removal of 5 bases from V and 5 bases from J, the junction contained 7 bases not matched to a gene. The CDR3 contains 14 residues. The CDR3 is CATSGPAGEDEQYF. CDR3 DNA: TGTGCCACCAGTGGCCCAGCGGGGGAGGACGAGCAGTACTTC.

The rearrangement links TRBV5-1 to TRBJ2-5; perhaps TRBD2 as D (5 bases). Trimming cost V 0 bases and J 5 bases, with 17 bases left between them. This CDR3 spans 16 amino acids. Germline V gene lookup returns CDR1 SGHRS and CDR2 YFSETQ. The DNA of the CDR3 is TGCGCCAGCAGCTTGGATACAAGGGCCTCGGGGGAGACCCAGTACTTC. Translation: CASSLDTRASGETQYF.